This is a list of T cell receptor beta chains from one sample in a study of cytomegalovirus exposure and HLA in healthy donors. Clones were read by immunoSEQ multiplex PCR, and TCRdb kept only the in-frame ones, dropping some. This table has 150,000 to 200,000 clones, about 88% appearing once. The sample taken for sequencing was PBMCs. The receptors were gathered from a girl younger than two in good health and CMV-seronegative. The CDR3 runs from the conserved cysteine through the conserved F or W. The D gene is left open where the match is weak. Only part of the rows carry a size: once, few, many, or a class if the clone is expanded.

>17|-|TRBJ2-2|-|TRBV19
CASRRSQTGANTGELFF
TGTGCCAGCAGACGGAGCCAGACTGGCGCGAACACCGGGGAGCTGTTTTTT
>14|-|TRBJ1-1|TRBD1|TRBV15
CATSTNRGNTEAFF
TGTGCCACCAGCACCAACAGGGGGAACACTGAAGCTTTCTTT
>17|-|TRBJ1-1|TRBD1|TRBV30
CAWIPRMTGWRNTEAFF
TGTGCCTGGATTCCACGGATGACAGGGTGGAGGAACACTGAAGCTTTCTTT
>15|-|TRBJ2-1|TRBD1|TRBV5-1
CASSFTGGSYNEQFF
TGCGCCAGCAGCTTTACAGGGGGCTCCTACAATGAGCAGTTCTTC
>14|-|TRBJ2-1|-|TRBV7-3
CASAKGGIYNEQFF
TGTGCCAGCGCCAAAGGAGGGATCTACAATGAGCAGTTCTTC
>12|once|TRBJ2-2|-|TRBV4-1
CASSQDGGELFF
TGCGCCAGCAGCCAAGACGGCGGGGAGCTGTTTTTT
>15|few|TRBJ2-1|TRBD1|TRBV7-8
CASSFRGLRRAEQFF
TGTGCCAGCAGCTTCAGGGGGTTAAGGCGGGCTGAGCAGTTCTTC
>15|-|TRBJ1-5|TRBD1|TRBV19
CASSGQGTSNQPQHF
TGTGCCAGTAGTGGACAGGGGACTAGCAATCAGCCCCAGCATTTT
>16|once|TRBJ2-1|-|TRBV25-1
CASSENQGISYNEQFF
TGTGCCAGCAGTGAAAATCAGGGTATCTCCTACAATGAGCAGTTCTTC
>16|-|TRBJ2-1|TRBD1|TRBV7-9
CASSNRQGAFKNEQFF
TGTGCCAGCAGCAACCGACAGGGGGCGTTCAAGAATGAGCAGTTCTTC
>16|-|TRBJ2-2|TRBD1|TRBV7-2
CASSSITGVVRGELFF
TGTGCCAGCAGCTCGATAACAGGGGTTGTCCGCGGGGAGCTGTTTTTT
>15|few|TRBJ1-1|-|TRBV25-1
CASSPSEVSNTEAFF
TGTGCCAGCAGTCCCAGTGAGGTTTCGAACACTGAAGCTTTCTTT
>17|-|TRBJ2-3|TRBD2|TRBV9
CASSVVGLAGYTDTQYF
TGTGCCAGCAGCGTAGTTGGGCTAGCGGGGTACACAGATACGCAGTATTTT
>14|-|TRBJ2-5|TRBD2|TRBV5-4
CASSRAGGRETQYF
TGTGCCAGCAGTCGAGCGGGGGGGCGGGAGACCCAGTACTTC
>16|few|TRBJ2-4|TRBD2|TRBV7-2
CASSFYSGRGENIQYF
TGTGCCAGCAGCTTCTACAGCGGGAGAGGGGAAAACATTCAGTACTTC
>17|-|TRBJ2-1|TRBD2|TRBV5-1
CASSLKASGGRGNEQFF
TGCGCCAGCAGCTTGAAGGCTAGCGGGGGGAGGGGGAATGAGCAGTTCTTC
>16|-|TRBJ2-7|TRBD2|TRBV5-1
CASSFRLAGDSYEQYF
TGCGCCAGCAGCTTTAGACTAGCGGGAGACTCCTACGAGCAGTACTTC
>14|-|TRBJ1-2|-|TRBV9
CASSGNSVNYGYTF
TGTGCCAGCAGCGGGAACAGTGTTAACTATGGCTACACCTTC
>12|-|TRBJ2-7|-|TRBV7-9
CASSGRYYEQYF
TGTGCCAGCAGCGGGAGGTACTACGAGCAGTACTTC
>13|-|TRBJ2-1|TRBD2|TRBV30
CAWREREGRVGFF
TGTGCCTGGAGGGAGCGGGAGGGCCGTGTTGGGTTCTTC
>15|-|TRBJ1-1|-|TRBV7-9
CASSLFGTMNTEAFF
TGTGCCAGCAGCTTATTCGGAACTATGAACACTGAAGCTTTCTTT
>18|once|TRBJ2-7|TRBD1|TRBV30
CAWSFAYRGTWLLHEQYF
TGTGCCTGGAGTTTCGCTTACAGGGGAACATGGCTATTGCACGAGCAGTACTTC
>14|few|TRBJ2-7|-|TRBV21-1
CASSNRDKTYEQYF
TGTGCCAGCAGCAACCGGGACAAAACCTACGAGCAGTACTTC
>14|-|TRBJ2-3|-|TRBV6-5
CASSVTTMGDTQYF
TGTGCCAGCAGTGTTACTACTATGGGAGATACGCAGTATTTT
>18|-|TRBJ2-1|TRBD2|TRBV5-4
CASRRLSASGRAGNEQFF
TGTGCCAGCAGACGCCTTTCAGCTAGCGGGAGGGCCGGTAATGAGCAGTTCTTC
>20|-|TRBJ1-5|TRBD1|TRBV4-1
CASSQDLDREGTWGNQPQHF
TGCGCCAGCAGCCAAGATTTGGACAGGGAAGGGACCTGGGGCAATCAGCCCCAGCATTTT
>15|-|TRBJ2-2|TRBD2|TRBV7-9
CASSSKREWTGELFF
TGTGCCAGCAGCTCCAAGCGGGAATGGACCGGGGAGCTGTTTTTT
>14|-|TRBJ2-4|TRBD2|TRBV7-9
CASSFTGLGNIQYF
TGTGCCAGCAGCTTCACGGGACTAGGTAACATTCAGTACTTC
>14|-|TRBJ2-2|-|TRBV4-2
CASSQDGGTGELFF
TGTGCCAGCAGCCAAGATGGGGGGACCGGGGAGCTGTTTTTT
>18|-|TRBJ2-2|TRBD2|TRBV6-4
CASSDSSIGTSHTGELFF
TGTGCCAGCAGTGACTCTTCTATAGGGACTAGTCACACCGGGGAGCTGTTTTTT
>14|-|TRBJ2-3|TRBD2|TRBV7-9
CASSLTTSVGTQYF
TGTGCCAGCAGCTTAACAACTAGCGTTGGTACGCAGTATTTT
>19|-|TRBJ2-1|TRBD1|TRBV11-2
CASSLGAGGKRVDYNEQFF
TGTGCCAGCAGCTTAGGTGCAGGGGGCAAGAGGGTTGATTACAATGAGCAGTTCTTC
>16|once|TRBJ1-2|-|TRBV6-6
CASRKPSRGGNYGYTF
TGTGCCAGCAGAAAACCCTCCCGGGGGGGAAACTATGGCTACACCTTC
>13|-|TRBJ2-5|-|TRBV11-2
CASRPGVRETQYF
TGTGCCAGCAGACCCGGGGTCCGAGAGACCCAGTACTTC
>15|-|TRBJ2-2|TRBD2|TRBV6-5
CASSYEGGPAGELFF
TGTGCCAGCAGTTACGAGGGAGGGCCGGCCGGGGAGCTGTTTTTT
>15|-|TRBJ1-2|TRBD1|TRBV13
CASSPTRQGWSGYTF
TGTGCCAGCAGCCCTACAAGACAGGGATGGAGTGGCTACACCTTC